The following is a T cell receptor (beta chain) sequence with its context. The sample is drawn from a study of T cells after yellow fever vaccination. TCRdb redid the calling of the 5' RACE reads with MiXCR, one entry per CDR3 protein. The repertoire includes 510,000 or so distinct CDR3 sequences, under 25% of them detected once, and roughly 13% sits in the top ten. Germline CDR1 is SNHLY and CDR2 is FYNNEI. Trimming left V 5 bases short and J 3 bases short, with 10 bases between. This CDR3 is 14 amino acids long. V is TRBV2 and J is TRBJ1-4; no clear D. Specimen: PBMCs, collected 15 days after the yellow fever booster vaccination. This receptor was taken from a man under 40 who received the YFV17D yellow fever vaccine. The CDR3 nucleotides are TGTGCCAGCAGTCACCTGGTTGCTAATGAAAAACTGTTTTTT. Its translation is CASSHLVANEKLFF.